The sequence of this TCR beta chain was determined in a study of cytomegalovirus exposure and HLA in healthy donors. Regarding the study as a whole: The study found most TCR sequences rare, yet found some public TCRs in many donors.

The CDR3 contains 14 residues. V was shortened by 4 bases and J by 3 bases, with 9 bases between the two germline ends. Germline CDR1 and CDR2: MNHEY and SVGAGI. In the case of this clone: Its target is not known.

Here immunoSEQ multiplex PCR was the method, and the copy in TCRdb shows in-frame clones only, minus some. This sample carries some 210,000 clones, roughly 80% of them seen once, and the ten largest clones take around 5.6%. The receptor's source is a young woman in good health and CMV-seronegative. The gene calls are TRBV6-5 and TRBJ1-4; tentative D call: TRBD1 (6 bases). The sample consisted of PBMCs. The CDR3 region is CASSSDRSNEKLFF. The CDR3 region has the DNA TGTGCCAGCAGTTCCGACAGGTCTAATGAAAAACTGTTTTTT.